This TCR beta chain stems from a study of T-cell reconstitution after alpha-beta-depleted transplantation in children. Unique molecular identifiers were built into the TCRbeta library. One entry per CDR3 protein results from TCRdb running MiXCR on the PCR reads. The sample yields fewer than 350,000 distinct CDR3 sequences, roughly 7.8% seen once. Study findings and constraints: When one year had passed after transplant, most T-cell counts and diversity came from newly produced T cells.

Ten or more counts support this clonotype. The antigen remains undetermined. CDR1 is KGHDR and CDR2 is SFDVKD in the germline V gene. The germline V and J ends were trimmed by 4 bases and 6 bases, with 12 bases remaining between them. The CDR3 is 14 amino acids. Sample: peripheral blood, taken 360 days after TCRalphabeta/CD19-depleted stem cell transplant. The chain couples TRBV24-1 to TRBJ2-1, with D tentatively TRBD2 (6 bases). The clonotype comes from a female patient aged 2 to 10 who had a stem cell transplant for Fanconi anemia, so the T cells may come from the graft donor. The CDR3 spells CATSDPSAPNEQFF. DNA for the CDR3: TGTGCCACCAGTGACCCTAGCGCTCCCAATGAGCAGTTCTTC.